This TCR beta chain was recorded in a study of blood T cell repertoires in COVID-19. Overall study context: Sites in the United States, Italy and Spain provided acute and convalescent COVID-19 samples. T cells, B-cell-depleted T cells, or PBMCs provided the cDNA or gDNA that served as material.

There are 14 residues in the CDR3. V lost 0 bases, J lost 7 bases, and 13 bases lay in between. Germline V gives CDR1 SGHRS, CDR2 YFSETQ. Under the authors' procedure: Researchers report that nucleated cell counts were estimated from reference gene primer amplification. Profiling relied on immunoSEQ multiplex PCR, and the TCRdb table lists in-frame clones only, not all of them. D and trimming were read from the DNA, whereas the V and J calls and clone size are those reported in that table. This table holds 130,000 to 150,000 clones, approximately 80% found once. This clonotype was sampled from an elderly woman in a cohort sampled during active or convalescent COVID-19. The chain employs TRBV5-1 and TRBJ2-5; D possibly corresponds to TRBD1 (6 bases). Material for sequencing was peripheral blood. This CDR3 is CASSLATGTVTQYF. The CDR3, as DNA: TGCGCCAGCAGCTTGGCCACAGGGACGGTGACCCAGTACTTC.